A single sample is the source of the 15 T cell receptor beta chains below, sequenced in a study of blood T cell repertoires in COVID-19. Clones were read by immunoSEQ multiplex PCR, and TCRdb kept only the in-frame ones, dropping some. The table has about 180,000 clones, roughly 84% seen once. The specimen was peripheral blood. These TCRs come from a woman of 80 years or more with active or convalescent COVID-19.

The chain is built from TRBV7-2 and TRBJ2-4, with D perhaps matching TRBD2 (6 bases). Trimming shortened V by 3 bases and J by 6 bases, and 15 bases separated the two germline ends. The CDR3 runs to 15 residues. The germline V gene has CDR1 SGHTA and CDR2 FQGNSA. CDR3 nucleotide sequence: TGTGCCAGCAGCTTTTCTGGAGGGATGGGAAACATTCAGTACTTC. Translated: CASSFSGGMGNIQYF.

The CDR3 spells CASSFGGGANVLTF. The CDR3 DNA sequence: TGTGCCAGCAGTTTCGGTGGTGGGGCCAACGTCCTGACTTTC. The J gene is TRBJ2-6, the V gene TRBV28, with D unclear. V was cut by 3 bases and J by 3 bases, with 6 bases left in between. From germline, CDR1 is MDHEN and CDR2 SYDVKM. CDR3 size: 14 residues.

The V and J genes are TRBV7-9 and TRBJ2-5; D is ambiguous. The ends were cut back, 5 bases at V and 0 bases at J, with 4 bases in the middle. The CDR3 length is 12 residues. CDR1 and CDR2 from the germline V gene are SEHNR and FQNEAQ (reference sequence). CDR3 residues: CASSQYQETQYF. CDR3 bases: TGTGCCAGCAGCCAGTACCAAGAGACCCAGTACTTC.

The chain combines TRBV5-1 with TRBJ1-4; 10 nucleotides match TRBD1. Trimming cost V 4 bases and J 4 bases; bases outside gene matches: 4. There are 15 residues in the CDR3. Germline V gene lookup returns CDR1 SGHRS and CDR2 YFSETQ. CDR3 in DNA: TGCGCCAGCAGCCCCGGGACAGGGGATAATGAAAAACTGTTTTTT. Translating gives CASSPGTGDNEKLFF.

The chain recombines TRBV6-5 with TRBJ1-2, with TRBD1 matching over 7 bases. Per germline, CDR1 MNHEY and CDR2 SVGAGI. The CDR3 loop spans 15 amino acids. Unmatched junction bases numbered 6, after V lost 3 bases and J lost 2 bases. As DNA, the CDR3 is TGTGCCAGCAGTTATACCGCGACAGGGAACTATGGCTACACCTTC. Its translation: CASSYTATGNYGYTF.

On this clone itself: Distinct nucleotide sequences in the sample also encode this CDR3. This sequence joins TRBV6-5 and TRBJ1-1, with 8 bases fitting TRBD1. Germline lookup yields CDR1 MNHEY and CDR2 SVGAGI. The CDR3 covers 13 residues. V lost 2 bases to trimming and J lost 4 bases; unmatched junction nucleotides: 0. DNA for the CDR3: TGTGCCAGCAGTTACGGACAGGGCACTGAAGCTTTCTTT. It encodes CASSYGQGTEAFF.

As concerns this clone: At the DNA level, this CDR3 is encoded by other sequences in the same sample as well. The V and J genes are TRBV9 and TRBJ2-5; 12 bases map to TRBD2. J gave up 5 bases and V 3 bases, and 5 bases lay outside the gene matches. The CDR3 sequence is 15 residues long. Germline V gives CDR1 SGDLS, CDR2 YYNGEE. In nucleotides, the CDR3 is TGTGCCAGCAGCGCCCGACTAGCGGGAGCGGAGACCCAGTACTTC. Amino acids: CASSARLAGAETQYF.

The J gene is TRBJ2-7, the V gene TRBV5-8, with D maybe TRBD1 (6 bases). The V end was cut by 6 bases, the J end by 7 bases, with 23 bases between. Germline V gene data show CDR1 as SGHTS and CDR2 as YDEGEE. This CDR3 has 15 amino acids. In nucleotides, the CDR3 is TGTGCCAGCATCGACAGGTGGCAGGGGAAAGGAGAGCAGTACTTC. Residues: CASIDRWQGKGEQYF.

V and J are TRBV5-1 and TRBJ1-2; TRBD1 is a possible D gene (5 bases). This CDR3 contains 15 residues. V lost 1 base, J lost 2 bases, and 12 bases lay in between. The V gene's germline CDR1 is SGHRS and CDR2 YFSETQ. The CDR3 loop reads CASSLSSSGNYGYTF. In DNA form, the CDR3 reads TGCGCCAGCAGCTTGTCAAGTTCAGGGAACTATGGCTACACCTTC.

DNA of the CDR3: TGCAGTGCTAGTCGGGCGGGCACTGAAGCTTTCTTT. This codes for CSASRAGTEAFF. The rearrangement joins TRBV20-1 to TRBJ1-1; D gene ambiguous. Trimming left V 3 bases short and J 4 bases short, with 9 bases between. This CDR3 spans 12 amino acids. CDR1 is DFQATT and CDR2 is SNEGSKA in the germline V gene (reference sequence).

V usage is TRBV7-9 and J usage is TRBJ2-5; a possible D gene is TRBD2 (6 bases). CDR1 and CDR2 (germline): SEHNR, FQNEAQ (reference sequence). The CDR3 is made up of 13 amino acids. V lost 7 bases to trimming and J lost 2 bases, with 11 bases between them. CDR3 region: CASKGGRQETQYF. CDR3 nucleotides: TGTGCCAGCAAAGGAGGGCGGCAAGAGACCCAGTACTTC.

V is TRBV3-1 (or the pseudogene TRBV3-2) and J is TRBJ2-1, with 7 bases identical to TRBD1. J lost 9 bases, V lost 3 bases, and 11 bases had no gene match. The CDR3 covers 15 residues. CDR1 is LGHDT and CDR2 is YNNKEL in the germline V gene (reference sequence). Written as DNA, the CDR3 is TGTGCCAGCAGCCATTTCTCCGGGACAGTCAGTGAGCAGTTCTTC. This codes for CASSHFSGTVSEQFF.

In this sample, this clone turned up once. This chain connects TRBV5-1 to TRBJ1-2; D is unclear. V lost 0 bases, J lost 6 bases, and 6 bases lay in between. From germline, CDR1 is SGHRS and CDR2 YFSETQ. This CDR3 comprises 12 residues. CDR3 protein: CASSLDPDGYTF. The CDR3, as DNA: TGCGCCAGCAGCTTGGATCCCGATGGCTACACCTTC.

V gene TRBV30 combines with J gene TRBJ1-1; D ambiguous. V lost 5 bases to trimming and J lost 5 bases, with 18 bases between them. There are 14 residues in the CDR3. Germline V gene data show CDR1 as GTSNPN and CDR2 as SVGIG (reference sequence). The CDR3 coding sequence is TGTGCCTGGCTGAGGAGGCTAACGGGGACTGAAGCTTTCTTT. It yields the protein CAWLRRLTGTEAFF.

This chain uses TRBV5-1 with TRBJ2-2; a possible D gene is TRBD1 (6 bases). CDR3 size: 15 residues. V was trimmed by 1 base and J by 0 bases, leaving 7 bases between them. In germline, CDR1 is SGHRS, CDR2 YFSETQ. The CDR3 DNA reads TGCGCCAGCAGCTTGACAGGGTCGAACACCGGGGAGCTGTTTTTT. Translation gives CASSLTGSNTGELFF.